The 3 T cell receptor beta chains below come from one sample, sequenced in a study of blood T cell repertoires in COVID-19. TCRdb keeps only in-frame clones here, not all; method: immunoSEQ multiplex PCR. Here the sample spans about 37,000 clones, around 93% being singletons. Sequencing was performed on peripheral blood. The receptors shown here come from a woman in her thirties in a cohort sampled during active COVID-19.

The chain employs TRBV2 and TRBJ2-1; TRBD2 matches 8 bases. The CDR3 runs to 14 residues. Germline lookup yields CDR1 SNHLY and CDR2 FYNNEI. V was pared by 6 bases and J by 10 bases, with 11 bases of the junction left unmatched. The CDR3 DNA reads TGTGCCAGCAGATCGGGACTAGGGCACGGCGAGCAGTTCTTC. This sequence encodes CASRSGLGHGEQFF.

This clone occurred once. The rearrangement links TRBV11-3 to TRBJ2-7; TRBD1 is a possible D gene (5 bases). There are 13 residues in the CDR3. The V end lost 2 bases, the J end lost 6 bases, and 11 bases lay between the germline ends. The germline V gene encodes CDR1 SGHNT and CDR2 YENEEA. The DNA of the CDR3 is TGTGCCAGCAGCTTAACTCCTCAGGGCGAGCAGTACTTC. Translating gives CASSLTPQGEQYF.

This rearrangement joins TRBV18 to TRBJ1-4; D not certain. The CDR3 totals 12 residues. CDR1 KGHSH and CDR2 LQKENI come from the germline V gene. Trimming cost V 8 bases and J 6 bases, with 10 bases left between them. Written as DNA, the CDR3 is TGTGCCAGCGCCCTACTTGATGAAAAACTGTTTTTT. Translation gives CASALLDEKLFF.